This entry features one TCR beta chain sequence. Patients had received no treatment of any kind before thyroid surgery. The data are from a study of metastatic and nonmetastatic thyroid tumors. Original analysis: A papillary thyroid cancer distant-metastasis classifier was built from CDR3 differences across clinicopathological groups. TCRdb reanalyzed the PCR reads with MiXCR. These V and J calls derive from TCRdb rather than the authors' analysis. The table has around 23,000 clones, about a quarter seen once; the top ten hold around 21%. The CDR3 spans 15 residues. V lost 0 bases to trimming and J lost 6 bases; unmatched junction nucleotides: 3. The germline V gene has CDR1 MRHNA and CDR2 SNTAGT.

The sequencing input was blood. The chain couples TRBV6-4 to TRBJ2-3; 10 bases are shared with TRBD1. This TCR was recovered from a female donor with papillary thyroid cancer or a benign thyroid nodule (not recorded which). Some clones in this sample may be carry-over from other donors' samples. The DNA for the CDR3 is TGTGCCAGCAGTGACTCCGGGACAGGGGTTGATACGCAGTATTTT. This sequence encodes CASSDSGTGVDTQYF.